The 17 T cell receptor beta chains reported below all come from one sample, sequenced in a study of cytomegalovirus exposure and HLA in healthy donors. Primers included in the PCR were 60 Vbeta and 13 Jbeta primers. Using immunoSEQ multiplex PCR, the repertoire was profiled, and TCRdb retains in-frame clones only, with some absent. Of fewer than 200,000 clones listed, approximately 73% are singletons. The specimen was PBMCs. These receptors all come from a man aged 45-65 years in good health and CMV-seronegative.

The chain is built from TRBV4-3 and TRBJ2-5; 10 bases match TRBD1. Germline V gene lookup returns CDR1 LGHNA and CDR2 YSLEER. J gave up 4 bases and V 4 bases, and 9 bases lay outside the gene matches. CDR3 length: 16 residues. The CDR3 coding sequence is TGCGCCAGCAGCCCCCTCACGGGACAGGGGATAGAGACCCAGTACTTC. It encodes CASSPLTGQGIETQYF.

The chain joins TRBV28 to TRBJ2-1; TRBD1 might be the D (6 bases). The CDR3 is made up of 11 amino acids. Per the germline V gene, CDR1 is MDHEN and CDR2 is SYDVKM. V lost 6 bases to trimming and J lost 12 bases, with 12 bases between them. Here the CDR3 reads CASSPRGRQFF. CDR3 sequence (DNA): TGTGCCAGCAGCCCCAGGGGTAGGCAGTTCTTC. The full variable domain, its missing parts supplied by reference TRBV28 and TRBJ2-1, is DVKVTQSSRYLVKRTGEKVFLECVQDMDHENMFWYRQDPGLGLRLIYFSYDVKMKEKGDIPEGYSVSREKKERFSLILESASTNQTSMYLCASSPRGRQFFGPGTRLTVL.

The chain joins TRBV18 to TRBJ2-1; D possibly corresponds to TRBD2 (7 bases). Trimming took off 5 bases at V and 7 bases at J, with 24 bases between the two ends. Looked up from germline, CDR1 is KGHSH and CDR2 is LQKENI. The CDR3 runs 17 residues. CDR3 DNA sequence: TGTGCCAGCTCATCCCTAGAGGGGGGGCCCATGGGTAATGAGCAGTTCTTC. Residues: CASSSLEGGPMGNEQFF.

J is TRBJ2-3 and V is TRBV5-1, with 10 positions matching TRBD2. The trim removed 2 bases at V and 2 bases at J, leaving 5 bases unmatched. The CDR3 contains 16 residues. The germline V gene has CDR1 SGHRS and CDR2 YFSETQ. The CDR3, as DNA: TGCGCCAGCAGCTTAGCGGGGGGGCGGAACACAGATACGCAGTATTTT. Translation: CASSLAGGRNTDTQYF.

V usage is TRBV2 and J usage is TRBJ2-4, with TRBD1 as a possible D gene (7 bases). V was pared by 4 bases and J by 7 bases, with 14 bases between. The CDR3 length is 14 residues. Per the germline V gene, CDR1 is SNHLY and CDR2 is FYNNEI. The CDR3 loop reads CASSGQGGVNIQYF. DNA for the CDR3: TGTGCCAGCAGTGGACAGGGCGGGGTGAACATTCAGTACTTC.

The gene calls are TRBV5-1 and TRBJ1-1; tentatively, D is TRBD1 (6 bases). Germline values: CDR1 SGHRS, CDR2 YFSETQ. The CDR3 has 13 amino acids. Trimming cost V 0 bases and J 9 bases, with 12 bases left between them. The CDR3: CASSLGEDSKAFF. The DNA of the CDR3 is TGCGCCAGCAGCTTGGGCGAGGACAGTAAAGCTTTCTTT.

V is TRBV27 and J is TRBJ2-5; 10 bases are shared with TRBD1. Looked up from germline, CDR1 is MNHEY and CDR2 is SMNVEV (reference sequence). V lost 4 bases and J lost 3; bases outside the gene matches: 8. CDR3 length: 16 amino acids. The CDR3 DNA reads TGTGCCAGCAGTTCCCTCGGACAGGGGGAGGAAGAGACCCAGTACTTC. This codes for CASSSLGQGEEETQYF.

This chain connects TRBV9 to TRBJ2-1, with D perhaps matching TRBD1 (6 bases). Germline V CDR1 and CDR2: SGDLS, YYNGEE. V lost 3 bases, J lost 0 bases, and 13 bases lay in between. This CDR3 spans 16 amino acids. CDR3 in DNA: TGTGCCAGCAGCGCCTCCGGGACACCCTCCTACAATGAGCAGTTCTTC. It yields the protein CASSASGTPSYNEQFF.

For the CDR3, the DNA is TGTGCCAGCAGTTTATCCTTCGGGACAGAGAGCACTGAAGCTTTCTTT. This gives the protein CASSLSFGTESTEAFF. The chain is built from TRBV27 and TRBJ1-1, with 7 bases aligning to TRBD1. V dropped 0 bases and J dropped 4; count of bases not matched to a gene: 8. Looked up from germline, CDR1 is MNHEY and CDR2 is SMNVEV (reference sequence). This CDR3 spans 16 amino acids.

V and J are TRBV28 and TRBJ2-1; TRBD1 aligns across 10 bases. The V gene end was trimmed by 5 bases and the J gene end by 0 bases; junction bases not matched to a gene: 7. The germline CDR1 and CDR2 sequences are MDHEN and SYDVKM. This CDR3 region has 17 residues. DNA for the CDR3: TGTGCCAGCAGTGGGACCGACAGGGGGCTCTCCTACAATGAGCAGTTCTTC. Protein: CASSGTDRGLSYNEQFF.

The gene calls are TRBV25-1 and TRBJ2-1; TRBD1 agrees at 9 bases. Germline CDR1 MGHDK, CDR2 SYGVNS. This CDR3 region has 16 residues. Losses at the gene ends were 3 bases for V and 4 bases for J; bases not matched to a gene: 7. CDR3 sequence reads: CASSDPADRGYNEQFF. The CDR3 DNA sequence: TGTGCCAGCAGTGATCCCGCGGACAGGGGTTACAATGAGCAGTTCTTC.

The genes are TRBV6-4 and TRBJ1-1, with 7 bases lining up with TRBD1. V gave up 2 bases and J gave up 7 bases; unmatched junction bases: 7. CDR1 and CDR2 (germline): MRHNA, SNTAGT. This CDR3 has 14 residues. In nucleotides, the CDR3 is TGTGCCAGCAGTGACAACCCAGGGGGTGGTGAAGCTTTCTTT. Translating gives CASSDNPGGGEAFF.

The chain recombines TRBV28 with TRBJ2-1; 7 nucleotides match TRBD2. CDR3 size: 15 residues. V lost 2 bases and J lost 7; bases outside the gene matches: 8. Germline V gene sequence: CDR1 MDHEN, CDR2 SYDVKM. CDR3 coding DNA: TGTGCCAGCAGTTTAGGGGGGGGGTTAAGGAATGAGCAGTTCTTC. Amino acid sequence: CASSLGGGLRNEQFF.

The chain carries TRBV18 and TRBJ1-1; D unclear. CDR3 length: 15 amino acids. Trimming cost V 3 bases and J 0 bases, with 11 bases left between them. CDR1 and CDR2 from the germline V gene are KGHSH and LQKENI. CDR3 region: CASSPSSGMNTEAFF. The CDR3 bases are TGTGCCAGCTCACCTTCTTCAGGTATGAACACTGAAGCTTTCTTT.

The V call is TRBV12-1, the J call TRBJ2-1; no check of the table's D call, TRBD2, against the DNA was made. TRBV12-1 is noted as a pseudogene. This CDR3 is 16 amino acids long. CDR3 coding DNA: TGTGCCAGCAGCCTTGGGACTAGCGGGGGGCGGGGTGAGCAGTTCTTC. It encodes CASSLGTSGGRGEQFF.

This clone was recorded a few times. The gene calls are TRBV6-4 and TRBJ1-1; TRBD1 matches at 7 bases. Germline values: CDR1 MRHNA, CDR2 SNTAGT. The CDR3 is 14 amino acids. J was trimmed by 4 bases and V by 5 bases; bases with no gene match: 7. The CDR3 loop is CASSPFTGATEAFF. CDR3 nucleotides: TGTGCCAGCAGTCCATTTACAGGGGCCACTGAAGCTTTCTTT.

The J gene is TRBJ2-3, the V gene TRBV5-1; 8 bases align to TRBD2. V lost 0 bases to trimming and J lost 6 bases; unmatched junction nucleotides: 6. The CDR3 contains 15 residues. CDR1 is SGHRS and CDR2 is YFSETQ in the germline V gene. This CDR3 is CASSLERGLRDTQYF. The DNA of the CDR3 is TGCGCCAGCAGCTTGGAGCGGGGGCTCAGGGATACGCAGTATTTT.